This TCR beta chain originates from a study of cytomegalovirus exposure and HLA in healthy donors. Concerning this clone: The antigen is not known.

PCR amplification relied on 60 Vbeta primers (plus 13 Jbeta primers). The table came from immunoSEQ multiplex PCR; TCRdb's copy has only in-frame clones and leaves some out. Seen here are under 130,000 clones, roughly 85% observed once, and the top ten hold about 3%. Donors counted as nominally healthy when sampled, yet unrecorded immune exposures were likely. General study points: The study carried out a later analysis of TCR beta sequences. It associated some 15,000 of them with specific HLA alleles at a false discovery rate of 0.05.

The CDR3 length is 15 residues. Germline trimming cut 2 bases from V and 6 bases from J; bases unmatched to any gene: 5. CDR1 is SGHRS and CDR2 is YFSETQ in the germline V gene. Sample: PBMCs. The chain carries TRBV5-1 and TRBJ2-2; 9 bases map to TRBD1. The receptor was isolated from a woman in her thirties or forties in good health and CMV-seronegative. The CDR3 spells CASSFTGGAAGELFF. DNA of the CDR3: TGCGCCAGCAGCTTCACAGGGGGCGCAGCCGGGGAGCTGTTTTTT.